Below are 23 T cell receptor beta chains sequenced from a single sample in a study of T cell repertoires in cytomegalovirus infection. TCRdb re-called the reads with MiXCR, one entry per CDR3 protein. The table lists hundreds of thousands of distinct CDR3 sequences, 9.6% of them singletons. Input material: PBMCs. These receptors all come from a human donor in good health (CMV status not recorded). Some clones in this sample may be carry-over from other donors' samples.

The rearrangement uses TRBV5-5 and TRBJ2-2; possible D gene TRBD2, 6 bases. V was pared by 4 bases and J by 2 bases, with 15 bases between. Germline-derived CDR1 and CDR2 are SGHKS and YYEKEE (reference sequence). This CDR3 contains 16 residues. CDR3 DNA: TGTGCCAGCAGCCTACCGGGACTCCGCAACACCGGGGAGCTGTTTTTT. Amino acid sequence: CASSLPGLRNTGELFF.

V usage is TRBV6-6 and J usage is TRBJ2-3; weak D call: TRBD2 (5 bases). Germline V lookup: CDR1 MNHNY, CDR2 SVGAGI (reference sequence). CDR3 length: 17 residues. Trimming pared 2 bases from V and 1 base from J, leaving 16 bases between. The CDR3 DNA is TGTGCCAGCAGTTACGGAGTTCGAGCGGAGGGCACAGATACGCAGTATTTT. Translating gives CASSYGVRAEGTDTQYF.

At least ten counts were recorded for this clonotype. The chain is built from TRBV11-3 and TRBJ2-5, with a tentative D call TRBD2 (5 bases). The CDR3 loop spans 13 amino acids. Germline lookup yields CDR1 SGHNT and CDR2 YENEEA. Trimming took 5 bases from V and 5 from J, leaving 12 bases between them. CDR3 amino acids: CASSRDPFETQYF. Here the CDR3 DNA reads TGTGCCAGCAGCCGGGATCCCTTCGAGACCCAGTACTTC.

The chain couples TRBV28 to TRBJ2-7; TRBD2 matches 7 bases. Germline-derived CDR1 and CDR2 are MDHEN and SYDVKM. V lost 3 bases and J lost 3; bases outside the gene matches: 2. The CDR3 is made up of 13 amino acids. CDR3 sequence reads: CASSLRDYYEQYV. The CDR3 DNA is TGTGCCAGCAGTTTGAGGGACTACTACGAGCAGTACGTC.

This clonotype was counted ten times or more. DNA for the CDR3: TGTGCCAGCAGCTCCACGGGGCGGGGGATAGCCTACGAGCAGTACGTC. Translated: CASSSTGRGIAYEQYV. This chain joins TRBV7-9 and TRBJ2-7; 7 bases are a match to TRBD2. There are 16 residues in the CDR3. Germline V gives CDR1 SEHNR, CDR2 FQNEAQ (reference sequence). Unmatched junction bases numbered 11, after V lost 4 bases and J lost 2 bases.

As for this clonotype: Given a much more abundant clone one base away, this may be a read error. CDR3 coding DNA: TGCAGTGCTAGATCCAACAGTTCTGCTAATTCACCCCTCCACTTT. Translating gives CSARSNSSANSPLHF. The chain links TRBV20-1 to TRBJ1-6; no reliable D call. From germline, CDR1 is DFQATT and CDR2 SNEGSKA (reference sequence). V dropped 2 bases and J dropped 6 bases, with 14 bases sitting between them. The CDR3 has 15 amino acids.

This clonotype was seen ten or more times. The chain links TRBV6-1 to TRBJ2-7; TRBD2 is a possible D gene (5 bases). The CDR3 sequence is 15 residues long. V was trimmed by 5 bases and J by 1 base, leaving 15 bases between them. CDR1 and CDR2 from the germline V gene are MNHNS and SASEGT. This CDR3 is CASSYDRRRSYEQYF. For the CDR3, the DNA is TGTGCCAGCAGTTATGACCGAAGGAGGTCCTACGAGCAGTACTTC.

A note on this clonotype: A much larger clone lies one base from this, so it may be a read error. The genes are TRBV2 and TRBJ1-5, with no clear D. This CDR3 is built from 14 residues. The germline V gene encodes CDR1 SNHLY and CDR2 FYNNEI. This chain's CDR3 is CVSKIAGGNQPQHF. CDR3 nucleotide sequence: TGTGTCAGCAAAATTGCAGGAGGCAATCAGCCCCAGCATTTT.

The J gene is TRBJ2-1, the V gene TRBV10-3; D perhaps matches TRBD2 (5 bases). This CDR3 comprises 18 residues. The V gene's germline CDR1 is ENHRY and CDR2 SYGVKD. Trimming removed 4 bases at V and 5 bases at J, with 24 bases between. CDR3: CAISVPPLAPQTDNEQFF. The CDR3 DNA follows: TGTGCCATCAGTGTACCCCCGCTAGCACCCCAGACGGACAATGAGCAGTTCTTC.

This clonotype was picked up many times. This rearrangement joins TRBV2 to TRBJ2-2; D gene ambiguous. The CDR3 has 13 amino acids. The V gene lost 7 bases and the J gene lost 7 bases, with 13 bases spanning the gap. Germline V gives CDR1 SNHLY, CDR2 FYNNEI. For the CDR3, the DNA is TGTGCCAGCACCCTTTCCCCGGTCGGGGAGCTGTTTTTT. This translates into CASTLSPVGELFF.

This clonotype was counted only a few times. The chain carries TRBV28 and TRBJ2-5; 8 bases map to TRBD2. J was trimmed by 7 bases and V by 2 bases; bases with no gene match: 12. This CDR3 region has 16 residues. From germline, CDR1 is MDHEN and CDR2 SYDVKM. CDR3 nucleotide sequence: TGTGCCAGCAGTTTAGACCAGGGGAACGGGAGGGGGACCCAGTACTTC. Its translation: CASSLDQGNGRGTQYF.

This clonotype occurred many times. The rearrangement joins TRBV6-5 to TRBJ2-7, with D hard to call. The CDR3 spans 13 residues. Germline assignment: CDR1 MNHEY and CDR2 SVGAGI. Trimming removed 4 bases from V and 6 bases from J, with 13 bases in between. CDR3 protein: CASSSNSRSEQYV. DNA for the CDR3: TGTGCCAGCAGTTCGAATAGCAGGAGCGAGCAGTACGTC.

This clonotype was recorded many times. CDR3 loop: CASSPARDTDTQYF. The CDR3 nucleotides are TGTGCCAGCAGCCCCGCCAGGGACACAGATACGCAGTATTTT. The genes are TRBV12-3 or TRBV12-4 and TRBJ2-3; a possible D gene is TRBD1 (5 bases). This CDR3 is built from 14 residues. The V end lost 6 bases, the J end lost 2 bases, and 12 bases lay between the germline ends.

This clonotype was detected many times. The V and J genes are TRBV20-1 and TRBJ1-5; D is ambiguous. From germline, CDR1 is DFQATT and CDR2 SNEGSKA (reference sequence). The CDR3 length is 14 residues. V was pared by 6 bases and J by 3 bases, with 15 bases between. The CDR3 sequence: CSARREGFNQPQHF. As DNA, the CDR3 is TGCAGTGCGAGACGGGAAGGTTTCAATCAGCCCCAGCATTTT.

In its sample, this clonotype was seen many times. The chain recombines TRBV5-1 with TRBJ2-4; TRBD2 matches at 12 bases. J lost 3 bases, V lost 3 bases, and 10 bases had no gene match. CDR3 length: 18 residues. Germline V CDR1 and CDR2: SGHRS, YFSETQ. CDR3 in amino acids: CASSSLASGGAFKNIQYF. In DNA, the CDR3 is TGCGCCAGCAGCTCCCTGGCTAGCGGGGGGGCCTTCAAAAACATTCAGTACTTC.

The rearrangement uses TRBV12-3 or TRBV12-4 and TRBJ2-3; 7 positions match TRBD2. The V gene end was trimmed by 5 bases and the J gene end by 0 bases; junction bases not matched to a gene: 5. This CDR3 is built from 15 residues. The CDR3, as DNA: TGTGCCAGCAGTCCCCGGGACTACAGCACAGATACGCAGTATTTT. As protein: CASSPRDYSTDTQYF.

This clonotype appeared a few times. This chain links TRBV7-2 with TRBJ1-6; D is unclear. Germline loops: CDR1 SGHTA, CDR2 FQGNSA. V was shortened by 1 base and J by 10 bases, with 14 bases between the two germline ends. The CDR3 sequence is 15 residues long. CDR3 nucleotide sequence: TGTGCCAGCAGCTTAGTTCGGGAGAAACGGTCACCCCTCCACTTT. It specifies CASSLVREKRSPLHF. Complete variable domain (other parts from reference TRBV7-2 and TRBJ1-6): GAGVSQSPSNKVTEKGKDVELRCDPISGHTALYWYRQSLGQGLEFLIYFQGNSAPDKSGLPSDRFSAERTGGSVSTLTIQRTQQEDSAVYLCASSLVREKRSPLHFGNGTRLTVT.

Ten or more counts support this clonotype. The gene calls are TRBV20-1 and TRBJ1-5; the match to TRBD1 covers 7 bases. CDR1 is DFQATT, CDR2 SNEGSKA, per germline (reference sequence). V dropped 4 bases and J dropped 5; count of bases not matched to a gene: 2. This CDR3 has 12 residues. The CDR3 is CSATRGDQPQHF. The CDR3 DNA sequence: TGCAGTGCTACCAGGGGGGATCAGCCCCAGCATTTT.

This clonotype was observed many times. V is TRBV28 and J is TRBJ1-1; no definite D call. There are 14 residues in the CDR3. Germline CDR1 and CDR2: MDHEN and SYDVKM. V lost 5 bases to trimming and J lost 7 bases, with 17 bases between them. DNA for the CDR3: TGTGCCAGCAGTCCGGAGGGTGGACGTCGTGAAGCTTTCTTT. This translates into CASSPEGGRREAFF.

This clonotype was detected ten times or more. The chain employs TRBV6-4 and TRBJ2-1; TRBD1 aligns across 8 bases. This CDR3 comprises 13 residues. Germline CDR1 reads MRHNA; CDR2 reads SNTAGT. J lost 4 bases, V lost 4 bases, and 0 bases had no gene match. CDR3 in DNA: TGTGCCAGCAGTGGGACAGGGTACAATGAGCAGTTCTTC. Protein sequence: CASSGTGYNEQFF.

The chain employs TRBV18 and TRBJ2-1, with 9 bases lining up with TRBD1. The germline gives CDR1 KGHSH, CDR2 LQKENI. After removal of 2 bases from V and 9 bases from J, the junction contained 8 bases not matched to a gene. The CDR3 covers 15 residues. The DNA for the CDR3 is TGTGCCAGCTCACCATATGGGACAGGGATCGGTGAGCAGTTCTTC. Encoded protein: CASSPYGTGIGEQFF.

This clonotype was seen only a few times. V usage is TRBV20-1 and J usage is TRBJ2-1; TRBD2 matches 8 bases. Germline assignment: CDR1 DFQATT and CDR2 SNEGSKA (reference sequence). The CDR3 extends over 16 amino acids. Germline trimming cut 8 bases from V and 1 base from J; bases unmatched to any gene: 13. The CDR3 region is CSPHGGGRVSYNEQFF. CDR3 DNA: TGCAGTCCCCACGGGGGGGGGAGGGTTTCCTACAATGAGCAGTTCTTC.

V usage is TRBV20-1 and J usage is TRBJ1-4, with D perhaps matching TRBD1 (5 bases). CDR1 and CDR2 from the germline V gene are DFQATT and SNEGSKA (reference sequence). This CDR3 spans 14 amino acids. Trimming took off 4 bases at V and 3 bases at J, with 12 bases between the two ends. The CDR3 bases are TGCAGTGCTAAAAAGGGGTCGGCTAATGAAAAACTGTTTTTT. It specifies CSAKKGSANEKLFF.